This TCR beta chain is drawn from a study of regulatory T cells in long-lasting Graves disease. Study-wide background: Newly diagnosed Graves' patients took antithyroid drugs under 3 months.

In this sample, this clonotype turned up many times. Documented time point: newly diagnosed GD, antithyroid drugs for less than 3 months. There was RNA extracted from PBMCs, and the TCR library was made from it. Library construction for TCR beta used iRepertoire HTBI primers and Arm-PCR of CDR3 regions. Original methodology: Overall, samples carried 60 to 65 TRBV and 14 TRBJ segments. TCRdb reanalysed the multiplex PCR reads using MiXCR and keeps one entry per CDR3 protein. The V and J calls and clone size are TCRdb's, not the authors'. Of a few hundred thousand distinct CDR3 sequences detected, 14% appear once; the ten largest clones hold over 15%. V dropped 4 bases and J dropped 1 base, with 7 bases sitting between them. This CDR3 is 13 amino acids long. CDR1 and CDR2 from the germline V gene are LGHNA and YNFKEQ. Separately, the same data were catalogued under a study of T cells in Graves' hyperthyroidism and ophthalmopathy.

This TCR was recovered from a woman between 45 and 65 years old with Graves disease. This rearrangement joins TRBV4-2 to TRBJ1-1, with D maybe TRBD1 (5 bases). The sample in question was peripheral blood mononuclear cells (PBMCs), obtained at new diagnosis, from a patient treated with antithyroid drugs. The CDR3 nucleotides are TGTGCCAGCAGCCGAGGGGCGAACACTGAAGCTTTCTTT. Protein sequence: CASSRGANTEAFF.